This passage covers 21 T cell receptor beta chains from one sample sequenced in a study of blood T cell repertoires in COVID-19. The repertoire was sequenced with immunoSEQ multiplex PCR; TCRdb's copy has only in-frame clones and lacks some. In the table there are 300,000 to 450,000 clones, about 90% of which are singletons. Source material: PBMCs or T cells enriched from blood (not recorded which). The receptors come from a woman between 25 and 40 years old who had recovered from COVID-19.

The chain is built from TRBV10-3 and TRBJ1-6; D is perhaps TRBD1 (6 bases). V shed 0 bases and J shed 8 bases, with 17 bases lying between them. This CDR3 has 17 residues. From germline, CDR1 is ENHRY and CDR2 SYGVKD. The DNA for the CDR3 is TGTGCCATCAGTGAGTCGCTTGGGGCACCAGGGGATTCACCCCTCCACTTT. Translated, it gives CAISESLGAPGDSPLHF.

Here the CDR3 DNA reads TGTGCCAGTAGGGAGCGGGGACAGGCGAGCCGGACCCAGTACTTC. Its translation is CASRERGQASRTQYF. This sequence joins TRBV19 and TRBJ2-5; weak D call: TRBD1 (8 bases). Germline lookup yields CDR1 LNHDA and CDR2 SQIVND (reference sequence). The CDR3 totals 15 residues. Trimming shortened V by 6 bases and J by 7 bases, and 21 bases separated the two germline ends.

The CDR3 DNA follows: TGTGCCATCAGTGCCGGACAGTACAATGAAAAACTGTTTTTT. Translated: CAISAGQYNEKLFF. The chain employs TRBV10-3 and TRBJ1-4, with D possibly matching TRBD1 (6 bases). The V gene lost 4 bases and the J gene lost 5 bases, with 11 bases spanning the gap. Germline-derived CDR1 and CDR2 are ENHRY and SYGVKD. The CDR3 runs 14 residues.

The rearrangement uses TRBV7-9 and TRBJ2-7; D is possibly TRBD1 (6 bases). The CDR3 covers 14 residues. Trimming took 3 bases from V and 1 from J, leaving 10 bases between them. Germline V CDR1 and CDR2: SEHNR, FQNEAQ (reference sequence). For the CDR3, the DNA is TGTGCCAGCAGCTTGAGACAGGAGTCCTACGAGCAGTACTTC. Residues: CASSLRQESYEQYF.

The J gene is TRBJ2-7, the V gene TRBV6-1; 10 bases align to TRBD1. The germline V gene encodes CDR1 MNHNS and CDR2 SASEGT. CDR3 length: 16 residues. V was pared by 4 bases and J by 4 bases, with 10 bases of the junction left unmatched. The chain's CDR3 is CASSGSGDRGSYEQYF. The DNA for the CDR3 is TGTGCCAGCAGTGGTAGCGGGGACAGGGGATCTTACGAGCAGTACTTC.

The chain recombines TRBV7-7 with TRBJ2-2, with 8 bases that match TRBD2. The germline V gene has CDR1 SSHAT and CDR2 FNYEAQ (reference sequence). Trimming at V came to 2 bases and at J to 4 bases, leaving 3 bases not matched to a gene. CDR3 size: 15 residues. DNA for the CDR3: TGTGCCAGCAGCTTAACAGCGGGAGTCACCGGGGAGCTGTTTTTT. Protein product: CASSLTAGVTGELFF.

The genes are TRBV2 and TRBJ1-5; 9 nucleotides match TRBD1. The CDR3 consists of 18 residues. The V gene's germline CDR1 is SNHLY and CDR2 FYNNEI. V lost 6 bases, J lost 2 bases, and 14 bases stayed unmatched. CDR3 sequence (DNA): TGTGCCAGCAGCGCCGGGACAGGGAATAACCAGGGCAATCAGCCCCAGCATTTT. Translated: CASSAGTGNNQGNQPQHF.

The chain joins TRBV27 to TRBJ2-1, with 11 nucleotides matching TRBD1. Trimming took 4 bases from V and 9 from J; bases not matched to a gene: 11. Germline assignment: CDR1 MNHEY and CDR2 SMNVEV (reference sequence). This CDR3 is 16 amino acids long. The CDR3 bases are TGTGCCAGCAGTTCCACCGTCGGGACAGGGGGAATTGAGCAGTTCTTC. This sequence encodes CASSSTVGTGGIEQFF.

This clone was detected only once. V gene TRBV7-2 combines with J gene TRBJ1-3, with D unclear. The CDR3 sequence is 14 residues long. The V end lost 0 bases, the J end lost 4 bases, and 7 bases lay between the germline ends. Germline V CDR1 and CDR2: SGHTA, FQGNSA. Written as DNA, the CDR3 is TGTGCCAGCAGCTTAGCAACAGTAGGAAACACCATATATTTT. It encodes CASSLATVGNTIYF.

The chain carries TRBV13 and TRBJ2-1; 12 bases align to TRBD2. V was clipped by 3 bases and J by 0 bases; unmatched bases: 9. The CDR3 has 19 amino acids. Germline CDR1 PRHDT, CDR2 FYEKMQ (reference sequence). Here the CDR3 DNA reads TGTGCCAGCAGCTTCAGACTAGCGGGGGTCTCGAGCTCCTACAATGAGCAGTTCTTC. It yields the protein CASSFRLAGVSSSYNEQFF. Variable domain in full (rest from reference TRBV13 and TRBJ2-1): AAGVIQSPRHLIKEKRETATLKCYPIPRHDTVYWYQQGPGQDPQFLISFYEKMQSDKGSIPDRFSAQQFSDYHSELNMSSLELGDSALYFCASSFRLAGVSSSYNEQFFGPGTRLTVL.

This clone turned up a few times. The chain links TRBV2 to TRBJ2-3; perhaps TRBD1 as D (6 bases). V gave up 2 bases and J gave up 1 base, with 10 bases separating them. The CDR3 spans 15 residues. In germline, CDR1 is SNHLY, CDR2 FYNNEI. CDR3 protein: CASSERAGGTDTQYF. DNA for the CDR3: TGTGCCAGCAGTGAAAGGGCAGGGGGCACAGATACGCAGTATTTT.

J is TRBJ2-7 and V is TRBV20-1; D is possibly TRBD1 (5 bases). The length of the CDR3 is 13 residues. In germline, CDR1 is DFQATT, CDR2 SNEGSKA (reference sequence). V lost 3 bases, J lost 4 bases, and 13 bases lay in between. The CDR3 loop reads CSASASGNYEQYF. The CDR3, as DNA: TGCAGTGCTAGTGCCTCAGGGAATTACGAGCAGTACTTC.

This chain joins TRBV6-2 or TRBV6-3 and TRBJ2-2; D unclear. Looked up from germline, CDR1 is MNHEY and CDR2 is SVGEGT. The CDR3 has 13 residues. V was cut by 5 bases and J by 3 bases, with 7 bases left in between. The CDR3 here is CASSQSDTGELFF. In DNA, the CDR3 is TGTGCCAGCAGTCAAAGCGACACCGGGGAGCTGTTTTTT.

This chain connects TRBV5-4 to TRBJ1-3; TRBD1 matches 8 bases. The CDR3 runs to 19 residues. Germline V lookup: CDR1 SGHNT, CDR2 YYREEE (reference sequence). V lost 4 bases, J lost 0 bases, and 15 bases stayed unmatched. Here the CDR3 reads CASSIGTGRGADSGNTIYF. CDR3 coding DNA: TGTGCCAGCAGCATAGGGACAGGACGCGGAGCCGACTCTGGAAACACCATATATTTT.

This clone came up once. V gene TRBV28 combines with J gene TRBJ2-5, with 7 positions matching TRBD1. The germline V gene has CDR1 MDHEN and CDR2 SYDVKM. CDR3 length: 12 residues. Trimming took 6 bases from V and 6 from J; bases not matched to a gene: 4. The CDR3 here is CASRTGIKTQYF. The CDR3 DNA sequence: TGTGCCAGCAGGACAGGGATAAAGACCCAGTACTTC. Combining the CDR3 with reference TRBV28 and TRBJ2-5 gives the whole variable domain DVKVTQSSRYLVKRTGEKVFLECVQDMDHENMFWYRQDPGLGLRLIYFSYDVKMKEKGDIPEGYSVSREKKERFSLILESASTNQTSMYLCASRTGIKTQYFGPGTRLLVL.

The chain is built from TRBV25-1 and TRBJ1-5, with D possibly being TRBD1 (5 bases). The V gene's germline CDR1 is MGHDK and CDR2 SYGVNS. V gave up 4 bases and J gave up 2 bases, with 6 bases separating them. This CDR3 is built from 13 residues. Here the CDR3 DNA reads TGTGCCAGCAGTGGGGGGGGCAATCAGCCCCAGCATTTT. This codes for CASSGGGNQPQHF.

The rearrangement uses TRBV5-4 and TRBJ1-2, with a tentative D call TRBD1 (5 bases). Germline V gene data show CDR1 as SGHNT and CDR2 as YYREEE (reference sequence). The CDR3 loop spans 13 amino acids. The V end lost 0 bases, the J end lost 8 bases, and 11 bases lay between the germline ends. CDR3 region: CASSLARVGGYTF. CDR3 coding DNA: TGTGCCAGCAGCTTGGCCAGGGTAGGGGGCTACACCTTC.

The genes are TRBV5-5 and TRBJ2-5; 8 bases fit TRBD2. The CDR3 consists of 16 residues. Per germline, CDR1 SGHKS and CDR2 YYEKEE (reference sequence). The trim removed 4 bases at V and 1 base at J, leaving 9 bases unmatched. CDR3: CASSPFMLAGQETQYF. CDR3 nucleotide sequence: TGTGCCAGCAGCCCCTTCATGCTAGCGGGCCAAGAGACCCAGTACTTC.

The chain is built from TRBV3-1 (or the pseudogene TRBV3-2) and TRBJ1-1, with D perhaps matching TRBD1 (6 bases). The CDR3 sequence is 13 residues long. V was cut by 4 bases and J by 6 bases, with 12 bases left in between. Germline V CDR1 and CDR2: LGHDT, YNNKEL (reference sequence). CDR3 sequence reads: CASSPGQQAEAFF. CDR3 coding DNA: TGTGCCAGCAGCCCAGGACAGCAAGCTGAAGCTTTCTTT.

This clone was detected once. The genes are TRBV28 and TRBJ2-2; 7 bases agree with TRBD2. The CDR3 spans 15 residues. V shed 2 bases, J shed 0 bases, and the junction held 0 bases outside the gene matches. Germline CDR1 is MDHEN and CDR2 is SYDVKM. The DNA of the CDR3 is TGTGCCAGCAGTTTACTAGCGGCGAACACCGGGGAGCTGTTTTTT. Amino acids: CASSLLAANTGELFF. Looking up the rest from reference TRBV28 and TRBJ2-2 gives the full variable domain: DVKVTQSSRYLVKRTGEKVFLECVQDMDHENMFWYRQDPGLGLRLIYFSYDVKMKEKGDIPEGYSVSREKKERFSLILESASTNQTSMYLCASSLLAANTGELFFGEGSRLTVL.

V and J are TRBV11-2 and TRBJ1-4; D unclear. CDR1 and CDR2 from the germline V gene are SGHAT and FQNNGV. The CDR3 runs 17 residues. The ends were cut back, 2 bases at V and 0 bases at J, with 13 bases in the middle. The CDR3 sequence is CASSLFPGKTTNEKLFF. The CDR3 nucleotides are TGTGCCAGCAGCTTATTCCCGGGGAAGACAACTAATGAAAAACTGTTTTTT. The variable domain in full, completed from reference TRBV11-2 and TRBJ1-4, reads EAGVAQSPRYKIIEKRQSVAFWCNPISGHATLYWYQQILGQGPKLLIQFQNNGVVDDSQLPKDRFSAERLKGVDSTLKIQPAKLEDSAVYLCASSLFPGKTTNEKLFFGSGTQLSVL.